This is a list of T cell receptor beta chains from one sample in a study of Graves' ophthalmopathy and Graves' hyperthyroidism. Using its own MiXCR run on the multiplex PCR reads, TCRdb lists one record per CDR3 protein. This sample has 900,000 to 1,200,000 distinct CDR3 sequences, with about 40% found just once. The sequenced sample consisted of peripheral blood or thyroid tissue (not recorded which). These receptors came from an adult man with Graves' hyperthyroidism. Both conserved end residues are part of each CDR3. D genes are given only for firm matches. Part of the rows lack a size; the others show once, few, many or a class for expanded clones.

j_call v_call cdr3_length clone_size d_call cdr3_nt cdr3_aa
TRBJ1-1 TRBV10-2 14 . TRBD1 TGCGCCAGCAGTGATGACAGGGTTACGACTGAAGCTTTCTTT CASSDDRVTTEAFF
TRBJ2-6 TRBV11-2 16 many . TGTGCCAGCAGCTCACTCGGAGTTTCAGGGGCCAACGTCCTGACTTTC CASSSLGVSGANVLTF
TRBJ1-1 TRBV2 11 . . TGTGCCAGCAGTTACTCGAAAGGGGGACTCTTT CASSYSKGGLF
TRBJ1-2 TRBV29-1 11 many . TGCAGCGTTGAGTCGGGACCGAGTTACACCTTC CSVESGPSYTF
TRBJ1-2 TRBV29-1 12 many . TGCAGCGCCGAGGCAGGTCGAGAGGGCTACACCTTC CSAEAGREGYTF
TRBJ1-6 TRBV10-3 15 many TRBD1 TGTGCCATCAGTGAGACAGGGGCAGGTAATTCACCCCTCCACTTT CAISETGAGNSPLHF
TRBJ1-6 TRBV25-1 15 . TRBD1 TGTGCCAGCAGTGAATATCAGGGGGCAGGATCACCCCTCCACTTT CASSEYQGAGSPLHF
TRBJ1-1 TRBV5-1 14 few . TGCGCCAGCAGCTTGTCTCCAGGGTACACTGAAGCTTTCTTT CASSLSPGYTEAFF
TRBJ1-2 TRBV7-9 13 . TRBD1 TGTGCCAGCAGCTTGCCACGGACAGGTGGCTACACCTTC CASSLPRTGGYTF
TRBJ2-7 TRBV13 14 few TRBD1 TGTGCCAGCAGTCGGGACAGGTCGTCTCGGGAGCAGTACTTC CASSRDRSSREQYF
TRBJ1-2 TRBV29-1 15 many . TGTAACCCTCATCAGGGAAGCCCATCAAACTATGGCTACACCTTC CNPHQGSPSNYGYTF
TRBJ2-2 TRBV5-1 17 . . TGCGCCAGCAGCTCACCACCTACCGGGACAAACACCGGGGAGCTGTTTTTT CASSSPPTGTNTGELFF
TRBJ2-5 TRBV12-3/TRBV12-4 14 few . TGTGCCAGCAGTTTCCTGGGGAACCAAGAGACCCAGTACTTC CASSFLGNQETQYF
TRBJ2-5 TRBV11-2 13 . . TGTGCCACCGGGACGGACAACCAAGAGACCCAGTACTTC CATGTDNQETQYF
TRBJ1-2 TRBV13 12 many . TGTGCCAGCAGCGAAGACCCCTATGGCTACACCTTC CASSEDPYGYTF
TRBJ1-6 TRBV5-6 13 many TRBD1 TGTGCCAGCAGCTACCGAGACAGGGAGGCCCTCCACTTT CASSYRDREALHF
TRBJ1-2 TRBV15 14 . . TGTGCCACCAGCCCCCGAGGCGGGACGAGTGGCTACACCTTC CATSPRGGTSGYTF
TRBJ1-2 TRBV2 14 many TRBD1 TGTGCCAGCAGTGCAGGGGGCAGGAACTATGGCTACACCTTC CASSAGGRNYGYTF
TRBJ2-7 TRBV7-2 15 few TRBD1 TGTGCCAGCAGCCCGTACAGGGGGGATGGCTACGAGCAGTACTTC CASSPYRGDGYEQYF
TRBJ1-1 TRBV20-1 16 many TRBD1 TGCAGTGCTAGAGATAACAGGGGGCCGCGGAACACTGAAGCTTTCTTT CSARDNRGPRNTEAFF
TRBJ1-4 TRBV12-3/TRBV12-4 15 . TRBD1 TGTGCCAGCAGTGGAGCAGGGGGCTCTAATGAAAAACTGTTTTTT CASSGAGGSNEKLFF
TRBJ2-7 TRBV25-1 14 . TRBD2 TGTGCCAGCAGTTCTCGCGGGAGGACCCACGAGCAGTACTTC CASSSRGRTHEQYF
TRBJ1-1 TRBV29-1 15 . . TGCAGCGTTGGAGCCACCGGGGGGGTGAACACTGAAGCTTTCTTT CSVGATGGVNTEAFF
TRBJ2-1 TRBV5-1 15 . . TGCGCCAGCAGCTTATTTCCTAGTTCCTACAATGAGCAGTTCTTC CASSLFPSSYNEQFF
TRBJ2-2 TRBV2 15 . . TGTGCCAGCAGTGACCCAGCTACGGTCGGGGGGGAGCTGTTTTTT CASSDPATVGGELFF
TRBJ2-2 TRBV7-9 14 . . TGTGCCAGCAGCTTCCACGCAATCACCGGGGAGCTGTTTTTT CASSFHAITGELFF
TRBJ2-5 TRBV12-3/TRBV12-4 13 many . TGTGCCAGCAGTCTCCAGGACAAAGAGACCCAGTACTTC CASSLQDKETQYF
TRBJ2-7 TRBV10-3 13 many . TGTGCCATCAGTGTTGGGATTTCGGACGAGCAGTACTTC CAISVGISDEQYF
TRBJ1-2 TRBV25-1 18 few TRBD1 TGTGCCAGCAGCCAAACGGGGGGGACAGGGGGCGCAATTTATGGCTACACCTTC CASSQTGGTGGAIYGYTF
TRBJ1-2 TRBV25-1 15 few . TGTGCCAGCAGAGAGGGAACAGGGCCTAACTATGGCTACACCTTC CASREGTGPNYGYTF
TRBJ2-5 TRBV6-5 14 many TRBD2 TGTGCCAGCAGTCGACTAGCGGGAGGAGAGACCCAGTACTTC CASSRLAGGETQYF
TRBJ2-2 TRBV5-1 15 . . TGCGCCAGCAGTATGGAGGGGGCGACCACCGGGGAGCTGTTTTTT CASSMEGATTGELFF
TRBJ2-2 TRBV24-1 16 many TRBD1 TGTGCCACCAGTGTTAAGGGGACAGGGTCCATCGGGGAGCTGTTTTTT CATSVKGTGSIGELFF
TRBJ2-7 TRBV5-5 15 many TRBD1 TGTGCCAGCAGCTTGGATAAGGGGGCAGGCTACGAGCAGTACTTC CASSLDKGAGYEQYF
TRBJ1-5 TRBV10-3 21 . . . CATVGQGDRYTFGSGNQPQHF
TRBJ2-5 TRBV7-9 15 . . TGTGCCAGCAGCCGCGCAGCCGGGACTCAAGAGACCCAGTACTTC CASSRAAGTQETQYF
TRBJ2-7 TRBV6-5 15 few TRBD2 TGTGCCAGCAGTTACGGGACTACCAACTCCTACGAGCAGTACTTC CASSYGTTNSYEQYF